Each of the 2 T cell receptor beta chains below was sequenced from the same sample in a study of blood T cell repertoires in COVID-19 (dated by TCRdb to 2018 to 2020). Library preparation used the immunoSEQ multiplex PCR assay. The table was pulled from immuneACCESS by TCRdb, which kept in-frame rearrangements only. Such tables lose some clones; where checked, under half of the loss comes from unresolved V genes, and the rest has no known cause. The sample data list some 150,000 clones, and 65% to 90% of these were observed just once. The top ten clonotypes cover 9.5% to 13% of the sample. Sequencing was performed on peripheral blood. These receptor sequences come from an older woman with COVID-19, enrolled during active disease.

V gene TRBV6-5 combines with J gene TRBJ1-1, with D possibly matching TRBD1 (6 bases). Germline V gene data show CDR1 as MNHEY and CDR2 as SVGAGI. The V and J ends lost 6 bases and 2 bases respectively, with 13 bases between them. The CDR3 extends over 14 amino acids. The CDR3 here is CASRSGTLNTEAFF. Written as DNA, the CDR3 is TGTGCCAGCAGGAGCGGGACACTTAACACTGAAGCTTTCTTT.

This chain uses TRBV5-5 with TRBJ2-1; perhaps TRBD1 as D (5 bases). The length of the CDR3 is 15 residues. V shed 0 bases and J shed 6 bases, with 13 bases lying between them. Germline V CDR1 and CDR2: SGHKS, YYEKEE (reference sequence). CDR3 in DNA: TGTGCCAGCAGCTTGGGCCAGGGAAGGGTCAATGAGCAGTTCTTC. This translates into CASSLGQGRVNEQFF.